The 25 T cell receptor beta chains reported below all come from one sample, sequenced in a study of OX40 agonist ivuxolimab in advanced cancers. Here immunoSEQ multiplex PCR was the method, and the copy in TCRdb shows in-frame clones only, minus some. The repertoire includes more than 60,000 clones, 84% of them detected once, and almost 4.5% sits in the top ten. The sequencing here drew on CD4+ or CD8+ T cells sorted from blood, taken in a trial of the OX40 agonist ivuxolimab. All receptors derive from an adult with an advanced solid tumor such as melanoma, head and neck, liver or kidney cancer.

The chain is built from TRBV4-3 and TRBJ1-3, with TRBD1 as a possible D gene (6 bases). The CDR3 has 16 residues. Germline CDR1 and CDR2: LGHNA and YSLEER. Between the trimmed V and J ends, which lost 0 bases and 7 bases, there was a span of 16 bases. CDR3 coding DNA: TGCGCCAGCAGCCAAGATGGGGGGGGCGTCGGGAACACCATATATTTT. Amino acids: CASSQDGGGVGNTIYF.

This chain links TRBV19 with TRBJ1-4; the D gene is possibly TRBD1 (5 bases). The germline V and J ends were trimmed by 7 bases and 0 bases, with 12 bases remaining between them. The length of the CDR3 is 15 residues. Per the germline V gene, CDR1 is LNHDA and CDR2 is SQIVND (reference sequence). The CDR3 DNA is TGTGCCAGTAAAACAGGCTCTGCAACTAATGAAAAACTGTTTTTT. Translated: CASKTGSATNEKLFF.

This clone was counted once. The V and J genes are TRBV5-1 and TRBJ2-1; 8 bases fit TRBD1. This CDR3 region has 17 residues. The V gene end was trimmed by 0 bases and the J gene end by 2 bases; junction bases not matched to a gene: 7. Germline CDR1 is SGHRS and CDR2 is YFSETQ. The CDR3 sequence: CASSLETTGGPYNEQFF. CDR3 nucleotide sequence: TGCGCCAGCAGCTTGGAAACAACAGGGGGACCCTACAATGAGCAGTTCTTC.

CDR3 loop: CASSTKRTGGRSNYGYTF. CDR3 DNA sequence: TGTGCCAGTAGTACTAAACGGACAGGGGGCAGATCTAACTATGGCTACACCTTC. The J gene is TRBJ1-2, the V gene TRBV19; 11 nucleotides line up with TRBD1. The germline gives CDR1 LNHDA, CDR2 SQIVND (reference sequence). The CDR3 extends over 18 amino acids. V shed 4 bases and J 0 bases; nucleotides not matched to a gene: 10.

In DNA, the CDR3 is TGTGCCATCAGTGAGTCCTTGACTAGCGGGGGGGCTCGAGAGACCCAGTACTTC. Residues: CAISESLTSGGARETQYF. The chain uses TRBV10-3 and TRBJ2-5; 14 bases are a match to TRBD2. V lost 0 bases, J lost 4 bases, and 7 bases stayed unmatched. This CDR3 is 18 amino acids long. Germline V CDR1 and CDR2: ENHRY, SYGVKD.

The chain joins TRBV5-1 to TRBJ1-4; D is unclear. The V and J ends lost 5 bases and 2 bases respectively, with 16 bases between them. The CDR3 has 16 residues. Germline values: CDR1 SGHRS, CDR2 YFSETQ. The CDR3 region is CASSSKQRATNEKLFF. The CDR3, as DNA: TGCGCCAGCAGTTCGAAACAGAGGGCGACTAATGAAAAACTGTTTTTT.

The V call is TRBV5-1, the J call TRBJ2-1; 13 bases are a match to TRBD2. CDR1 is SGHRS, CDR2 YFSETQ, per germline. The CDR3 spans 15 residues. J was trimmed by 6 bases and V by 4 bases; bases with no gene match: 4. The CDR3 is CASSLTSGGSNEQFF. The CDR3 DNA follows: TGCGCCAGCAGCCTGACTAGCGGGGGGTCCAATGAGCAGTTCTTC.

The chain couples TRBV28 to TRBJ2-5, with a possible D match to TRBD1 (5 bases). There are 13 residues in the CDR3. V was cut by 10 bases and J by 3 bases, with 15 bases left in between. Germline assignment: CDR1 MDHEN and CDR2 SYDVKM. CDR3 nucleotide sequence: TGTGCCATCCCCGGAACAGGAGAAGAGACCCAGTACTTC. Translating it yields CAIPGTGEETQYF. The full variable domain, its missing parts supplied by reference TRBV28 and TRBJ2-5, is DVKVTQSSRYLVKRTGEKVFLECVQDMDHENMFWYRQDPGLGLRLIYFSYDVKMKEKGDIPEGYSVSREKKERFSLILESASTNQTSMYLCAIPGTGEETQYFGPGTRLLVL.

The gene calls are TRBV11-1 and TRBJ1-2, with D unclear. Germline V gene lookup returns CDR1 SGHAT and CDR2 FQDESV (reference sequence). CDR3 length: 13 residues. Trimming removed 4 bases from V and 4 bases from J, with 10 bases in between. CDR3 amino acids: CASSSPPSYGYTF. The DNA for the CDR3 is TGTGCCAGCAGCTCCCCCCCAAGCTATGGCTACACCTTC.

The chain links TRBV25-1 to TRBJ1-1; D possibly corresponds to TRBD1 (5 bases). The V end lost 4 bases, the J end lost 4 bases, and 16 bases lay between the germline ends. Germline V gene data show CDR1 as MGHDK and CDR2 as SYGVNS. CDR3 length equals 15 residues. The chain's CDR3 is CASSAPPPRATEAFF. CDR3 coding DNA: TGTGCCAGCAGTGCTCCCCCCCCCAGGGCCACTGAAGCTTTCTTT.

This sequence joins TRBV6-6 and TRBJ1-1; D uncertain. The CDR3 covers 14 residues. V lost 2 bases and J 4 bases, leaving 11 bases between the germline ends. CDR1 and CDR2 (germline): MNHNY, SVGAGI (reference sequence). The CDR3 DNA reads as TGTGCCAGCAGTTACGGACTTCTGGGCACTGAAGCTTTCTTT. Its translation is CASSYGLLGTEAFF.

There are a few counts of this clone. The chain joins TRBV5-1 to TRBJ2-2; D remains unclear. This CDR3 comprises 13 residues. The V end was cut by 0 bases, the J end by 4 bases, with 4 bases between. Germline CDR1 SGHRS, CDR2 YFSETQ. CDR3: CASSLGSTGELFF. The CDR3 DNA reads as TGCGCCAGCAGCTTGGGCAGCACCGGGGAGCTGTTTTTT.

This sequence joins TRBV9 and TRBJ1-1; TRBD1 aligns across 7 bases. Germline V lookup: CDR1 SGDLS, CDR2 YYNGEE. This CDR3 contains 15 residues. V shed 0 bases, J shed 6 bases, and the junction held 8 bases outside the gene matches. The CDR3 nucleotides are TGTGCCAGCAGCGTAGTAGGGGGCCGGGGCGCTGAAGCTTTCTTT. Its protein product is CASSVVGGRGAEAFF. Looking up the rest from reference TRBV9 and TRBJ1-1 gives the full variable domain: DSGVTQTPKHLITATGQRVTLRCSPRSGDLSVYWYQQSLDQGLQFLIQYYNGEERAKGNILERFSAQQFPDLHSELNLSSLELGDSALYFCASSVVGGRGAEAFFGQGTRLTVV.

V usage is TRBV5-5 and J usage is TRBJ2-2; 7 bases are shared with TRBD1. The CDR3 sequence is 15 residues long. Trimming at V came to 0 bases and at J to 3 bases, leaving 2 bases not matched to a gene. Germline CDR1 and CDR2: SGHKS and YYEKEE (reference sequence). CDR3 in DNA: TGTGCCAGCAGCTTGGAGGGACAGTACACCGGGGAGCTGTTTTTT. It translates to CASSLEGQYTGELFF.

Only one count was recorded for this clone. V usage is TRBV19 and J usage is TRBJ1-1; the match to TRBD1 covers 7 bases. The CDR3 is made up of 13 amino acids. Germline CDR1 reads LNHDA; CDR2 reads SQIVND (reference sequence). The ends lost 6 bases at V and 4 bases at J; junction bases unmatched: 5. DNA for the CDR3: TGTGCCAGTAGCGAAACAGGGGCCACTGAAGCTTTCTTT. Translated, it gives CASSETGATEAFF.

The chain employs TRBV29-1 and TRBJ1-1; D is unresolved. The CDR3 sequence is 13 residues long. Per germline, CDR1 SQVTM and CDR2 ANQGSEA. The V end lost 2 bases, the J end lost 4 bases, and 11 bases lay between the germline ends. The CDR3 region is CSVERRLGTEAFF. CDR3 sequence (DNA): TGCAGCGTTGAAAGGCGGCTGGGCACTGAAGCTTTCTTT.

The chain employs TRBV19 and TRBJ1-6, with TRBD1 identical over 7 bases. Trimming at V came to 10 bases and at J to 4 bases, leaving 7 bases not matched to a gene. This CDR3 comprises 14 residues. In germline, CDR1 is LNHDA, CDR2 SQIVND (reference sequence). CDR3 protein: CATNPGQYNSPLHF. The CDR3 DNA reads as TGTGCCACCAACCCGGGACAGTATAATTCACCCCTCCACTTT. Complete variable domain (other parts from reference TRBV19 and TRBJ1-6): DGGITQSPKYLFRKEGQNVTLSCEQNLNHDAMYWYRQDPGQGLRLIYYSQIVNDFQKGDIAEGYSVSREKKESFPLTVTSAQKNPTAFYLCATNPGQYNSPLHFGNGTRLTVT.

This sequence joins TRBV19 and TRBJ2-7, with 13 positions matching TRBD2. This CDR3 contains 19 residues. The V and J ends lost 5 bases and 0 bases, in that order; junction bases with no gene match: 13. Germline CDR1 and CDR2: LNHDA and SQIVND (reference sequence). CDR3 in amino acids: CASSRKPGLAGQDSYEQYF. The CDR3 DNA reads TGTGCCAGTAGTCGCAAACCGGGACTAGCGGGGCAAGACTCCTACGAGCAGTACTTC.

DNA for the CDR3: TGTGCGACACAAGGGACAGGGGGCACCTACGAGCAGTACTTC. Amino acids: CATQGTGGTYEQYF. This chain links TRBV6-6 with TRBJ2-7; TRBD1 aligns across 12 bases. The CDR3 runs to 14 residues. Germline assignment: CDR1 MNHNY and CDR2 SVGAGI (reference sequence).

The chain recombines TRBV5-1 with TRBJ2-7; 10 bases align to TRBD2. Unmatched junction bases numbered 13, after V lost 2 bases and J lost 2 bases. The CDR3 runs 18 residues. CDR1 is SGHRS, CDR2 YFSETQ, per germline. CDR3 sequence reads: CASSFGGTSARNAYEQYF. In DNA, the CDR3 is TGCGCCAGCAGCTTTGGAGGGACTAGCGCCCGGAACGCCTACGAGCAGTACTTC.

V and J are TRBV4-3 and TRBJ2-7, with 7 bases identical to TRBD1. This CDR3 is 16 amino acids long. Germline V CDR1 and CDR2: LGHNA, YSLEER. J lost 2 bases, V lost 0 bases, and 7 bases had no gene match. CDR3 nucleotide sequence: TGCGCCAGCAGCCAAGACGGACCGGGACAGACCTACGAGCAGTACTTC. Translating gives CASSQDGPGQTYEQYF.

The chain has TRBV13 and TRBJ2-1; possibly TRBD1 for D (6 bases). The ends were cut back, 8 bases at V and 8 bases at J, with 19 bases in the middle. Germline V gene lookup returns CDR1 PRHDT and CDR2 FYEKMQ (reference sequence). The CDR3 runs to 14 residues. The DNA of the CDR3 is TGTGCCAGCCTCGGACAGCTACTACAATATGAGCAGTTCTTC. Translation gives CASLGQLLQYEQFF.

The chain couples TRBV27 to TRBJ2-7; the match to TRBD1 covers 8 bases. V lost 2 bases to trimming and J lost 3 bases; unmatched junction nucleotides: 3. This CDR3 is built from 14 residues. Germline V lookup: CDR1 MNHEY, CDR2 SMNVEV (reference sequence). The CDR3 sequence: CASSLQGASYEQYF. CDR3 in DNA: TGTGCCAGCAGTTTACAGGGGGCGAGCTACGAGCAGTACTTC.

Here the CDR3 reads CASSVALTRLDGYTF. In DNA, the CDR3 is TGTGCCAGCAGCGTAGCCCTCACGAGACTGGATGGCTACACCTTC. The rearrangement uses TRBV9 and TRBJ1-2; D gene ambiguous. The germline V gene has CDR1 SGDLS and CDR2 YYNGEE. The CDR3 is made up of 15 amino acids. V was pared by 0 bases and J by 6 bases, with 15 bases between.

V and J are TRBV6-1 and TRBJ1-1; D not certain. V shed 6 bases and J shed 9 bases, with 8 bases lying between them. The CDR3 is 10 residues long. Per germline, CDR1 MNHNS and CDR2 SASEGT. The CDR3 here is CASSLGQAFF. The CDR3 region has the DNA TGTGCCAGCAGCTTAGGGCAAGCTTTCTTT.